This is a list of T cell receptor beta chains from one sample in a study of blood T cell repertoires in COVID-19. The table came from immunoSEQ multiplex PCR; TCRdb's copy has only in-frame clones and leaves some out. The sample lists about 260,000 clones; approximately 89% were seen once. Material: peripheral blood. Receptor source: a man between 35 and 55 years old who had recovered from COVID-19. Each CDR3 is given with its conserved first and last residue. D genes are given only for firm matches. Clone size appears in some rows only: once, few, many, or a class for an expanded clone.

j_call clone_size v_call d_call cdr3_aa cdr3_nt
TRBJ2-7 NA TRBV6-2/TRBV6-3 NA CASSYPGNYEQYF TGTGCCAGCAGTTACCCAGGGAACTACGAGCAGTACTTC
TRBJ1-1 NA TRBV30 TRBD1 CAWKEGALRNTEAFF TGTGCCTGGAAGGAGGGGGCTTTAAGGAACACTGAAGCTTTCTTT
TRBJ1-5 NA TRBV27 NA CASSPTPSQPQHF TGTGCCAGCAGCCCCACTCCTAGTCAGCCCCAGCATTTT
TRBJ2-2 NA TRBV11-3 TRBD2 CASSLLWTGFTSGISGELFF TGTGCCAGCAGCTTACTTTGGACAGGGTTTACTAGCGGGATTTCCGGGGAGCTGTTTTTT
TRBJ2-1 NA TRBV7-2 NA CASSLGQIRGHEQFF TGTGCCAGCAGCCTGGGACAAATTAGGGGCCATGAGCAGTTCTTC
TRBJ1-4 NA TRBV5-4 NA CASSPAGGTNEKLFF TGTGCCAGCAGCCCCGCTGGAGGAACTAATGAAAAACTGTTTTTT
TRBJ2-5 NA TRBV7-2 TRBD2 CASSRYGRNQETQYF TGTGCCAGCAGCCGCTACGGGAGGAACCAAGAGACCCAGTACTTC
TRBJ1-1 NA TRBV5-1 TRBD1 CASSLKGTGVNTEAFF TGCGCCAGCAGCTTGAAAGGGACAGGGGTGAACACTGAAGCTTTCTTT
TRBJ2-7 NA TRBV11-2 TRBD2 CASSLTGTSGFYEQYF TGTGCCAGCAGCTTGACCGGGACTAGCGGTTTCTACGAGCAGTACTTC
TRBJ2-1 NA TRBV2 TRBD2 CASSERLAPSYNEQFF TGTGCCAGCAGTGAGCGACTAGCTCCTTCCTACAATGAGCAGTTCTTC
TRBJ2-2 NA TRBV5-1 TRBD2 CASSFSGGETGELFF TGCGCCAGCAGCTTTAGCGGGGGGGAGACCGGGGAGCTGTTTTTT
TRBJ2-7 NA TRBV20-1 TRBD1 CSANRGHEQYF TGCAGTGCTAACAGGGGGCACGAGCAGTACTTC
TRBJ2-1 NA TRBV7-2 TRBD2 CASRDPIGRGNNEQFF TGTGCCAGCAGAGATCCGATCGGGCGGGGGAACAATGAGCAGTTCTTC
TRBJ2-1 NA TRBV6-5 NA CASSTVPFNEQFF TGTGCCAGCAGTACGGTCCCTTTCAATGAGCAGTTCTTC
TRBJ2-3 NA TRBV7-2 NA CASSPTGGRWGDTQYF TGTGCCAGCAGCCCAACCGGGGGGCGTTGGGGCGATACGCAGTATTTT
TRBJ1-2 NA TRBV4-1 TRBD1 CASSQESPGGVNYGYTF TGCGCCAGCAGCCAAGAGTCGCCAGGGGGAGTAAACTATGGCTACACCTTC
TRBJ1-6 NA TRBV6-5 NA CASSYSRGGYNSPLHF TGTGCCAGCAGTTATTCCCGGGGGGGCTATAATTCACCCCTCCACTTT
TRBJ2-5 NA TRBV13 TRBD2 CASSLRTSGAAETQYF TGTGCCAGCAGCCTCCGGACTAGCGGGGCGGCGGAGACCCAGTACTTC
TRBJ1-2 NA TRBV10-3 NA CAISESNHLEGYTF TGTGCCATCAGTGAGTCGAATCACCTCGAGGGCTACACCTTC
TRBJ2-7 NA TRBV11-2 TRBD1 CASSLPRDRGSYEQYF TGTGCCAGCAGCCTTCCCCGGGACAGGGGTTCCTACGAGCAGTACTTC
TRBJ2-1 NA TRBV19 TRBD2 CASSMTRLAGGSSGEQFF TGTGCCAGTAGTATGACGCGGCTAGCGGGAGGTTCCTCGGGTGAGCAGTTCTTC
TRBJ2-1 NA TRBV14 NA CASSQVGKSRGFNEQFF TGTGCCAGCAGCCAAGTCGGGAAGAGCCGCGGCTTCAATGAGCAGTTCTTC
TRBJ2-1 NA TRBV18 NA CASSPWTEGEQFF TGTGCCAGCTCACCATGGACAGAAGGTGAGCAGTTCTTC
TRBJ2-1 NA TRBV19 TRBD2 CASSIRSGREQFF TGTGCCAGTAGTATCCGGAGCGGGAGGGAGCAGTTCTTC
TRBJ2-2 NA TRBV6-6 NA CASSQGFGELFF TGTGCCAGCAGCCAGGGGTTCGGGGAGCTGTTTTTT
TRBJ2-2 NA TRBV11-3 TRBD2 CASSFGGAAGELFF TGTGCCAGCAGCTTCGGGGGGGCGGCCGGGGAGCTGTTTTTT
TRBJ2-3 few TRBV30 TRBD2 CAWSVSGNTDTQYF TGTGCCTGGAGCGTTAGCGGGAACACAGATACGCAGTATTTT
TRBJ2-3 NA TRBV30 TRBD2 CAWSHLAGGLTDTQYF TGTGCCTGGAGTCACCTAGCGGGAGGGCTAACAGATACGCAGTATTTT
TRBJ2-7 NA TRBV30 NA CAWSSTPTATHEQYF TGTGCCTGGAGTTCCACCCCGACAGCGACCCACGAGCAGTACTTC
TRBJ1-5 few TRBV5-5 TRBD1 CASSLAGGNQPQHF TGTGCCAGCAGCTTGGCAGGGGGGAATCAGCCCCAGCATTTT
TRBJ2-2 NA TRBV5-3 TRBD1 CARRTGTGLRCAGELFF TGTGCCAGAAGAACAGGGACAGGGCTGAGGTGTGCCGGGGAGCTGTTTTTT
TRBJ1-2 NA TRBV6-1 NA CASSESDRNYGYTF TGTGCCAGCAGTGAAAGCGACAGGAACTATGGCTACACCTTC
TRBJ2-5 NA TRBV11-2 NA CASSLEGRTTQETQYF TGTGCCAGCAGCTTAGAAGGGAGGACTACCCAAGAGACCCAGTACTTC
TRBJ2-3 NA TRBV6-5 NA CATRTRDSSDTQYF TGTGCCACCAGGACCCGGGACTCCTCAGATACGCAGTATTTT
TRBJ2-3 NA TRBV4-1 NA CASSSGEGVDTQYF TGCGCCAGCAGCTCAGGGGAGGGGGTAGATACGCAGTATTTT
TRBJ1-5 NA TRBV21-1 NA CASSKTGGGQPQHF TGTGCCAGCAGCAAGACAGGGGGCGGTCAGCCCCAGCATTTT
TRBJ2-3 few TRBV2 NA CASSGLAVATDTQYF TGTGCCAGCAGTGGTTTAGCGGTAGCCACAGATACGCAGTATTTT
TRBJ2-5 NA TRBV19 TRBD1 CASSLRTGRGETQYF TGTGCCAGTAGTCTAAGGACAGGGCGGGGAGAGACCCAGTACTTC
TRBJ1-6 NA TRBV6-1 TRBD1 CASSEGIPKDRFHNSPLHF TGTGCCAGCAGTGAGGGGATTCCAAAGGACAGGTTTCATAATTCACCCCTCCACTTT
TRBJ2-2 NA TRBV28 NA CASSSPTGRTGELFF TGTGCCAGCAGTTCCCCCACAGGGCGCACCGGGGAGCTGTTTTTT
TRBJ1-2 NA TRBV6-2/TRBV6-3 TRBD1 CASSAGTGGAHGYTF TGTGCCAGCAGCGCCGGGACAGGGGGCGCGCATGGCTACACCTTC
TRBJ2-7 few TRBV3-1/TRBV3-2 NA CASSPPPGSIYEQYF TGTGCCAGCAGTCCCCCGCCCGGTAGCATTTACGAGCAGTACTTC
TRBJ1-1 NA TRBV12-3/TRBV12-4 NA CASSRRGNTEAFF TGTGCCAGCAGCCGACGGGGGAACACTGAAGCTTTCTTT
TRBJ2-2 NA TRBV2 TRBD1 CASSDGLGTVRKKNTGELFF TGTGCCAGCAGTGATGGTCTCGGGACAGTCCGGAAGAAGAACACCGGGGAGCTGTTTTTT
TRBJ2-7 NA TRBV2 TRBD1 CASSGTGGHEQYF TGTGCCAGCAGTGGGACAGGGGGCCACGAGCAGTACTTC
TRBJ2-1 NA TRBV19 NA CASSILPTGYNEQFF TGTGCCAGTAGTATCCTCCCCACAGGCTACAATGAGCAGTTCTTC
TRBJ2-2 NA TRBV19 NA CASSHRVGELFF TGTGCCAGTAGTCACCGGGTCGGGGAGCTGTTTTTT
TRBJ2-7 NA TRBV5-1 NA CASSQFDRTYEQYF TGCGCCAGCAGCCAGTTTGACAGGACCTACGAGCAGTACTTC
TRBJ2-2 NA TRBV28 NA CASALSTGELFF TGTGCCAGCGCCCTATCCACCGGGGAGCTGTTTTTT
TRBJ2-6 many TRBV14 TRBD1 CASSHTLDRTLPSGANVLTF TGTGCCAGCAGCCATACCCTGGACAGGACGCTTCCTTCTGGGGCCAACGTCCTGACTTTC
TRBJ2-1 NA TRBV7-2 TRBD2 CASKAGGGYEQFF TGTGCCAGCAAAGCGGGGGGGGGATATGAGCAGTTCTTC
TRBJ2-1 NA TRBV2 TRBD1 CASSPDRAHEQFF TGTGCCAGCAGTCCGGACAGGGCCCATGAGCAGTTCTTC
TRBJ1-2 NA TRBV5-1 TRBD1 CASSLGQGAGGYTF TGCGCCAGCAGCTTGGGCCAGGGGGCTGGTGGCTACACCTTC
TRBJ2-5 NA TRBV7-6 NA CASSLGDGGRWGETQYF TGTGCCAGCAGCTTAGGGGACGGAGGGAGGTGGGGAGAGACCCAGTACTTC
TRBJ2-7 NA TRBV19 TRBD2 CASSMGRDHEQYF TGTGCCAGTAGTATGGGGAGGGACCACGAGCAGTACTTC
TRBJ2-3 NA TRBV4-1 TRBD2 CASSQGLLAGGTQYF TGCGCCAGCAGCCAAGGATTGCTAGCGGGAGGAACGCAGTATTTT
TRBJ2-7 NA TRBV2 NA CASTSKPYEQYF TGTGCCAGCACGAGCAAGCCCTACGAGCAGTACTTC
TRBJ1-6 NA TRBV6-5 NA CASSPTRVLVSPLHF TGTGCCAGCAGTCCCACCCGGGTCCTGGTTTCACCCCTCCACTTT
TRBJ2-1 NA TRBV19 NA CASSMTILAEPRNEQFF TGTGCCAGTAGTATGACGATACTAGCAGAGCCTCGGAATGAGCAGTTCTTC